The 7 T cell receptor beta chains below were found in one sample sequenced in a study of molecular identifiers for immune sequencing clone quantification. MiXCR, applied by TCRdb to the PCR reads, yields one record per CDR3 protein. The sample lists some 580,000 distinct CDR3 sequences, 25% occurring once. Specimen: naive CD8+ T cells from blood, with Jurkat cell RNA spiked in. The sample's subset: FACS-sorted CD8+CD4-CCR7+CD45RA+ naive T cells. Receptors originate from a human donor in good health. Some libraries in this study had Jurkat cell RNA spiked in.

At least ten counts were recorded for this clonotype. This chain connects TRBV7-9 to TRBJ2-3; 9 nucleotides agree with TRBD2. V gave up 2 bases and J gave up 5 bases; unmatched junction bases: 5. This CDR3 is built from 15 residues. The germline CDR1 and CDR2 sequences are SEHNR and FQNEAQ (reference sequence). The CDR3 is CASSLLAGDGDTQYF. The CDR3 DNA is TGTGCCAGCAGCTTATTAGCGGGGGACGGAGATACGCAGTATTTT.

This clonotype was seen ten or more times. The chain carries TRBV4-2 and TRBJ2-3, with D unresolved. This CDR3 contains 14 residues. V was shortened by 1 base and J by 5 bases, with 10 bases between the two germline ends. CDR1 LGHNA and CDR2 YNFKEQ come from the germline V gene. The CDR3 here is CASSQVDPLDTQYF. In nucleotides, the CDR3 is TGTGCCAGCAGCCAAGTTGACCCACTAGATACGCAGTATTTT.

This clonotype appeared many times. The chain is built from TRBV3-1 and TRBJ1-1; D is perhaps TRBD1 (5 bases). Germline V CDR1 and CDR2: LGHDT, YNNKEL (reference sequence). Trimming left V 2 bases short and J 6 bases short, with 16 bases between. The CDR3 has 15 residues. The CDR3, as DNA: TGTGCCAGCAGCCAATTCGCCGGGACCAACGCTGAAGCTTTCTTT. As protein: CASSQFAGTNAEAFF.

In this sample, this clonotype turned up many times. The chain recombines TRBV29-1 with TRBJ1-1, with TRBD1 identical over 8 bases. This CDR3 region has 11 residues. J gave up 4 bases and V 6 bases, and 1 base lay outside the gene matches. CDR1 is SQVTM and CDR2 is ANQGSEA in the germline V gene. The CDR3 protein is CSVQGATEAFF. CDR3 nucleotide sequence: TGCAGCGTGCAGGGGGCCACTGAAGCTTTCTTT.

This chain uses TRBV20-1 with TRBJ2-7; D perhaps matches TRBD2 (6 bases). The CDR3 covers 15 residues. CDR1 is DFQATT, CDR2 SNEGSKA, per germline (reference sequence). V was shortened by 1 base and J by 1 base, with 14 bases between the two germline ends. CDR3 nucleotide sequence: TGCAGTGCTAGAGGTTTGGGCGGGGATTCCTACGAGCAGTACTTC. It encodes CSARGLGGDSYEQYF.

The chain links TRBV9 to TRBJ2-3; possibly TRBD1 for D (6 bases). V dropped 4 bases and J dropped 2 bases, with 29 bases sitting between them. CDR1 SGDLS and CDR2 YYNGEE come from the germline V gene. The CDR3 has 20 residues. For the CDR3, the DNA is TGTGCCAGCAGCCCGGGAATACAGGGTTTCGGGGTTGGGTTCACAGATACGCAGTATTTT. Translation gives CASSPGIQGFGVGFTDTQYF.

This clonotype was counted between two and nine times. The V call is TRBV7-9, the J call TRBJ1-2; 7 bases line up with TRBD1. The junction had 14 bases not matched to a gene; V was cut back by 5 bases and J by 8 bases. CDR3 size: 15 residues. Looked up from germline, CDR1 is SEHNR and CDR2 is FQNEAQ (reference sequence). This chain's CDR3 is CASSPTEKGAWGYTF. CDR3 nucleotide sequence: TGTGCCAGCAGCCCTACGGAGAAGGGGGCTTGGGGCTACACCTTC.